The sample holds a few counts of the clone carrying this T cell receptor beta chain. The sample belongs to a study of T cells after yellow fever vaccination. V gave up 7 bases and J gave up 4 bases, with 11 bases separating them. The CDR3 runs 13 residues. Germline-derived CDR1 and CDR2 are MNHEY and SVGEGT. TCRdb processed the 5' RACE reads anew with MiXCR; each CDR3 protein has one entry. The top ten hold 11% to 15% of the sample, which has 450,000 to 650,000 distinct CDR3 sequences, around an eighth seen once. The V gene is TRBV6-2 or TRBV6-3, the J gene TRBJ2-1; D remains ambiguous. This receptor was obtained from a man aged 25-45 years who received the YFV17D yellow fever vaccine. This material consisted of PBMCs, taken on the day of the yellow fever booster vaccination. The CDR3 coding sequence is TGTGCCAGCAACCTAGACTCTTACAATGAGCAGTTCTTC. Protein: CASNLDSYNEQFF.